This TCR beta chain was obtained from a study of OX40 agonist ivuxolimab in advanced cancers. TCRdb's table, derived via immunoSEQ multiplex PCR, lists solely in-frame clones and lacks some. This sample yields approximately 57,000 clones, of which over 75% are seen a single time; around 3.2% belongs to the top ten. Germline assignment: CDR1 SGHNT and CDR2 YYREEE (reference sequence). The CDR3 spans 14 residues. V was clipped by 4 bases and J by 1 base, with 11 bases between them. The sample here was CD4+ or CD8+ T cells sorted from blood, taken in a trial of the OX40 agonist ivuxolimab. J is TRBJ2-5 and V is TRBV5-4; D possibly corresponds to TRBD1 (6 bases). The sequence derives from an adult with an advanced solid tumor such as melanoma, head and neck, liver or kidney cancer. As DNA, the CDR3 is TGTGCCAGCAGCATCGCAGGGGTCCAAGAGACCCAGTACTTC. This encodes CASSIAGVQETQYF.